This T cell receptor (beta chain) was identified during a study of T and B cells in COVID-19 patients. BIOMED2 TRB-A/B primer pools were used in multiplex TRB PCR. In TCRdb, the multiplex PCR reads were re-called with MiXCR into one record per CDR3 protein. Of around 16,000 distinct CDR3 sequences in the sample, over 25% were seen once. TRB was amplified from approximately 250-500 ng of blood genomic DNA. Germline CDR1 MNHEY, CDR2 SVGEGT. The CDR3 covers 19 residues. The V gene lost 5 bases and the J gene lost 1 base, with 26 bases spanning the gap. The chain is built from TRBV6-2 or TRBV6-3 and TRBJ1-2, with D perhaps TRBD1 (5 bases). The source of this sequence is a human donor who had recovered from COVID-19. Sequenced material: blood. Written as DNA, the CDR3 is TGTGCCAGCAGTCAACTTAGAGGGACGGTCCAAGCCCTTAACTATGGCTACACCTTC. Translation: CASSQLRGTVQALNYGYTF.